Detailed here is one T cell receptor beta chain. The PCR contained 60 Vbeta and 13 Jbeta primers. Sequenced by immunoSEQ multiplex PCR; TCRdb stores in-frame clones only, minus some. The repertoire holds approximately 140,000 clones, with 79% as singletons. The sample originates from a study of cytomegalovirus exposure and HLA in healthy donors. The CDR3 runs 15 residues. CDR1 is LNHNV and CDR2 is YYDKDF in the germline V gene (reference sequence). V lost 0 bases to trimming and J lost 2 bases, with 8 bases between them. The chain is built from TRBV15 and TRBJ1-5; D may be TRBD1 (5 bases). Source material: PBMCs. This receptor was taken from a female donor in good health and CMV-seronegative. The CDR3 DNA is TGTGCCACCAGCAGAGAGGGGCCAGGCAATCAGCCCCAGCATTTT. Its protein is CATSREGPGNQPQHF.